A single sample gave rise to the 18 T cell receptor beta chains below, sequenced in a study of CD8+ T cells in alopecia areata (dated by TCRdb to the late 2010s). Receptors were amplified or captured by the immunoSEQ multiplex PCR assay. RNA was extracted from all samples and reverse transcribed into cDNA as template for TCR sequencing. TCRdb stores this immuneACCESS table with in-frame sequences only. Part of the clones is absent; in the studies checked, under half of the shortfall reflects unresolved V genes, and no reason is known for the rest. The sample records about 160,000 clones, about three fifths of which are singletons. The leading ten clones occupy 0.9% to 1% of the sample. Read against the paper, the sample's time point label means: more than three weeks on oral tofacitinib. The treatment or condition label of this sample denotes: oral pan-JAK inhibitor, 5-10 mg twice daily. The source material was CD4+ T cells sorted from blood, sampled at week 4, from a patient treated with tofacitinib. These TCRs come from a human donor with alopecia areata.

The rearrangement joins TRBV29-1 to TRBJ1-2; D remains unclear. Per germline, CDR1 SQVTM and CDR2 ANQGSEA. V was pared by 7 bases and J by 3 bases, with 15 bases between. CDR3 length: 13 residues. The CDR3 nucleotides are TGCAGCGCCCAGTGGCAGCGGGACTATGGCTACACCTTC. It yields the protein CSAQWQRDYGYTF.

V and J are TRBV6-6 and TRBJ2-5, with 8 bases identical to TRBD2. Germline V gives CDR1 MNHNY, CDR2 SVGAGI (reference sequence). The CDR3 is 15 amino acids. V lost 10 bases to trimming and J lost 2 bases; unmatched junction nucleotides: 12. The CDR3 DNA follows: TGTGCCACCCGCCGGGGGGGGCCTATACAAGAGACCCAGTACTTC. This gives the protein CATRRGGPIQETQYF.

There are a few counts of this clone. The rearrangement uses TRBV6-5 and TRBJ2-7; D tentatively fits TRBD1 or TRBD2 (5 bases each). The CDR3 is 14 amino acids. V gave up 6 bases and J gave up 6 bases, with 18 bases separating them. Germline CDR1 MNHEY, CDR2 SVGAGI. The CDR3 nucleotides are TGTGCCAGCAGCCCACGGGGCATATACGGCGAGCAGTACTTC. This encodes CASSPRGIYGEQYF.

J is TRBJ2-1 and V is TRBV30; D ambiguous. The ends were cut back, 3 bases at V and 4 bases at J, with 4 bases in the middle. The CDR3 is 11 amino acids. Germline CDR1 GTSNPN, CDR2 SVGIG (reference sequence). CDR3 coding DNA: TGTGCCTGGAGCCCTTACAATGAGCAGTTCTTC. Protein: CAWSPYNEQFF.

V and J are TRBV6-5 and TRBJ2-7; 7 positions match TRBD2. This CDR3 is 14 amino acids long. J was trimmed by 5 bases and V by 5 bases; bases with no gene match: 9. Germline CDR1 and CDR2: MNHEY and SVGAGI. The CDR3 DNA is TGTGCCAGCAGTCAGGAGCGGGGTTCCCACGAGCAGTACTTC. This encodes CASSQERGSHEQYF.

This clone was seen a few times. DNA of the CDR3: TGCGCCAGCAGCCCGGAAGGGGCCTACGAGCAGTACTTC. Its protein is CASSPEGAYEQYF. The chain joins TRBV5-1 to TRBJ2-7, with a weak D call TRBD1 (5 bases). The germline CDR1 and CDR2 sequences are SGHRS and YFSETQ. CDR3 length: 13 amino acids. Deletions cut 4 bases from V and 2 bases from J, with 10 bases between.

The chain is built from TRBV12-5 and TRBJ1-2; D possibly corresponds to TRBD1 (6 bases). V was clipped by 7 bases and J by 4 bases, with 13 bases between them. The CDR3 has 13 amino acids. The germline V gene has CDR1 LGHNT and CDR2 FRNRAP. CDR3 in DNA: TGTGCTAGTGATAGGGGGGGCGGCTATGGCTACACCTTC. It is translated as CASDRGGGYGYTF. Full variable domain (remainder filled in from reference TRBV12-5 and TRBJ1-2): DARVTQTPRHKVTEMGQEVTMRCQPILGHNTVFWYRQTMMQGLELLAYFRNRAPLDDSGMPKDRFSAEMPDATLATLKIQPSEPRDSAVYFCASDRGGGYGYTFGSGTRLTVV.

The chain recombines TRBV27 with TRBJ1-1; D gene ambiguous. Trimming cost V 5 bases and J 1 base, with 8 bases left between them. The CDR3 has 13 residues. CDR1 and CDR2 from the germline V gene are MNHEY and SMNVEV (reference sequence). Here the CDR3 reads CASSPTENTEAFF. As DNA, the CDR3 is TGTGCCAGCAGTCCGACCGAGAACACTGAAGCTTTCTTT.

This chain connects TRBV5-6 to TRBJ2-6, with D unclear. Trimming removed 0 bases at V and 1 base at J, with 5 bases between. Germline V gene data show CDR1 as SGHDT and CDR2 as YYEEEE. CDR3 length equals 15 residues. CDR3 loop: CASSLGRSGANVLTF. In DNA form, the CDR3 reads TGTGCCAGCAGCTTGGGTAGGTCTGGGGCCAACGTCCTGACTTTC.

This clone was seen only a few times. J is TRBJ2-5 and V is TRBV11-2; no reliable D call. This CDR3 comprises 11 residues. In germline, CDR1 is SGHAT, CDR2 FQNNGV. Deletions cut 4 bases from V and 5 bases from J, with 5 bases between. CDR3 amino acids: CASSSRETQYF. The CDR3 DNA follows: TGTGCCAGCAGCTCCCGGGAGACCCAGTACTTC.

The rearrangement uses TRBV6-1 and TRBJ2-5; 11 bases agree with TRBD2. The CDR3 has 13 residues. Germline V gene data show CDR1 as MNHNS and CDR2 as SASEGT. J gave up 1 base and V 8 bases, and 0 bases lay outside the gene matches. This CDR3 is CASGTSGQETQYF. In DNA, the CDR3 is TGTGCCAGCGGGACTAGCGGCCAAGAGACCCAGTACTTC.

The J gene is TRBJ1-4, the V gene TRBV29-1; 7 nucleotides agree with TRBD1. After removal of 4 bases from V and 3 bases from J, the junction contained 5 bases not matched to a gene. The CDR3 loop spans 14 amino acids. Germline values: CDR1 SQVTM, CDR2 ANQGSEA. CDR3 sequence reads: CSVGMTGSNEKLFF. The CDR3 region has the DNA TGCAGCGTTGGGATGACAGGGTCTAATGAAAAACTGTTTTTT.

The chain joins TRBV7-8 to TRBJ2-7; a possible D gene is TRBD1 (5 bases). Germline V lookup: CDR1 SGHVS, CDR2 FQNEAQ. The length of the CDR3 is 13 residues. V was trimmed by 1 base and J by 4 bases, leaving 8 bases between them. As DNA, the CDR3 is TGTGCCAGCAGCTTAGGACAGCTATACGAGCAGTACTTC. This translates into CASSLGQLYEQYF.

The chain couples TRBV2 to TRBJ1-5; no clear D. The length of the CDR3 is 14 residues. Germline CDR1 SNHLY, CDR2 FYNNEI. The V end lost 3 bases, the J end lost 6 bases, and 12 bases lay between the germline ends. The CDR3 is CASSDLADPQPQHF. The DNA for the CDR3 is TGTGCCAGCAGTGATTTGGCAGACCCTCAGCCCCAGCATTTT. Drawing the rest from reference TRBV2 and TRBJ1-5, the complete variable domain is EPEVTQTPSHQVTQMGQEVILRCVPISNHLYFYWYRQILGQKVEFLVSFYNNEISEKSEIFDDQFSVERPDGSNFTLKIRSTKLEDSAMYFCASSDLADPQPQHFGDGTRLSIL.

The chain couples TRBV11-2 to TRBJ2-3; D is perhaps TRBD2 (7 bases). With 5 bases removed from V and 1 base from J, the gap between germline ends came to 19 bases. CDR3 length equals 17 residues. CDR1 and CDR2 (germline): SGHAT, FQNNGV. The CDR3 loop is CASSAVGGGWGTDTQYF. CDR3 in DNA: TGTGCCAGCAGCGCCGTGGGAGGGGGATGGGGCACAGATACGCAGTATTTT.

V and J are TRBV7-9 and TRBJ1-6, with 7 bases identical to TRBD1. V shed 8 bases and J 9 bases; nucleotides not matched to a gene: 4. The V gene's germline CDR1 is SEHNR and CDR2 FQNEAQ (reference sequence). The CDR3 is made up of 12 amino acids. CDR3 coding DNA: TGTGCCAGCGAAGGGGGCGGTTCACCCCTCCACTTT. This gives the protein CASEGGGSPLHF. Filled out from reference TRBV7-9 and TRBJ1-6, the complete variable domain reads DTGVSQNPRHKITKRGQNVTFRCDPISEHNRLYWYRQTLGQGPEFLTYFQNEAQLEKSRLLSDRFSAERPKGSFSTLEIQRTEQGDSAMYLCASEGGGSPLHFGNGTRLTVT.

The genes are TRBV5-1 and TRBJ1-1; D is uncertain. Trimming removed 0 bases from V and 1 base from J, with 10 bases in between. This CDR3 has 15 amino acids. CDR1 and CDR2 from the germline V gene are SGHRS and YFSETQ. The CDR3 sequence: CASSLDYDRNTEAFF. The CDR3 region has the DNA TGCGCCAGCAGCTTGGATTACGATAGGAACACTGAAGCTTTCTTT. The entire variable domain, with the rest obtained from reference TRBV5-1 and TRBJ1-1, is as follows: KAGVTQTPRYLIKTRGQQVTLSCSPISGHRSVSWYQQTPGQGLQFLFEYFSETQRNKGNFPGRFSGRQFSNSRSEMNVSTLELGDSALYLCASSLDYDRNTEAFFGQGTRLTVV.

The rearrangement joins TRBV27 to TRBJ2-1; the match to TRBD2 covers 12 bases. This CDR3 region has 15 residues. The J segment lost 9 bases and the V segment lost 3 bases, leaving 6 bases of the junction unmatched. CDR1 and CDR2 from the germline V gene are MNHEY and SMNVEV (reference sequence). The CDR3 loop reads CASSFLRTSGVEQFF. CDR3 coding DNA: TGTGCCAGCAGTTTCCTACGGACTAGCGGGGTTGAGCAGTTCTTC.